The subject of this entry is one T cell receptor beta chain. Mismatch with germline at one junction end may stem from a read error. These data come from a study of tumour-infiltrating T cells in Burkitt lymphoma. Turning to the study itself: Survival, overall and progression-free, tracked with productive clonality.

This CDR3 is built from 15 residues. Germline V gene sequence: CDR1 LNHDA, CDR2 SQIVND (reference sequence). Sequencing was performed with immunoSEQ multiplex PCR; in TCRdb, only in-frame clones are kept and a portion is missing. The sample carries under 2,000 clones, 68% recorded once. The receptor was derived from a human donor with diffuse large B-cell lymphoma. The source material was tumor tissue. The chain couples TRBV19 to TRBJ1-1, with TRBD1 identical over 7 bases. This CDR3 reads CVSSRKDRLNTEAFF. In DNA, the CDR3 is TGTGTCAGTAGTAGAAAGGACAGGCTGAACACTGAAGCTTTCTTT.